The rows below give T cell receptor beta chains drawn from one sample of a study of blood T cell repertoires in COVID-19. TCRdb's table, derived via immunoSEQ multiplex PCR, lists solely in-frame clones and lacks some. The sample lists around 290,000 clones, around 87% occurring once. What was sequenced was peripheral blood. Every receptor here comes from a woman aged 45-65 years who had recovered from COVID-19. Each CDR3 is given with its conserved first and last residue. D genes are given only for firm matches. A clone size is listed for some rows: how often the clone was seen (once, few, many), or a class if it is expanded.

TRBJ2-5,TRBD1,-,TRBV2,TGTGCCAGCAGCCGGGACAGGGGAGAGACCCAGTACTTC,CASSRDRGETQYF
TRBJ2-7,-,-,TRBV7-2,TGTGCCAGCAGCTTAGGTCTCTTATACGAGCAGTACTTC,CASSLGLLYEQYF
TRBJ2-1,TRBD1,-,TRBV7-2,TGTGCCAGCAGCTTAGGACAGGGTAGCAATGAGCAGTTCTTC,CASSLGQGSNEQFF
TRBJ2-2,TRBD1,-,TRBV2,TGTGCCAGCGGGGGACAGGGTGGCACCGGGGAGCTGTTTTTT,CASGGQGGTGELFF
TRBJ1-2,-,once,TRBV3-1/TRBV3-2,TGTGCCAGCAGCCAAGGGGGACACGGCTACACCTTC,CASSQGGHGYTF
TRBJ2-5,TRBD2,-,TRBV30,TGTGCCTGTATAGCGGGGGGTGAGACCCAGTACTTC,CACIAGGETQYF
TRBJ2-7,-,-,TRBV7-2,TGTGCCAGCAGCTCCACCCCGGGACAAACATACGAGCAGTACTTC,CASSSTPGQTYEQYF
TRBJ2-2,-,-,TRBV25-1,TGTGCCAGCAGTGAATGGGGAGACACCGGGGAGCTGTTTTTT,CASSEWGDTGELFF
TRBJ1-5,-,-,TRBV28,TGTGCCAGCAGCCCCCCGAGGCAGGGGCCGGGCAATCAGCCCCAGCATTTT,CASSPPRQGPGNQPQHF
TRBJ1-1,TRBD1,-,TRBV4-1,TGCGCCAGCAGCCGTAACAGGGGGGGAAACACTGAAGCTTTCTTT,CASSRNRGGNTEAFF
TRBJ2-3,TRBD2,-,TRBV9,TGTGCCAGCAGCGCCAGCCCGGGACTAGCTGGGACAGATACGCAGTATTTT,CASSASPGLAGTDTQYF
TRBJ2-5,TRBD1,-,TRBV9,TGTGCCAGCAGCCCCCACTTAGACAGGGGCCAAGAGACCCAGTACTTC,CASSPHLDRGQETQYF
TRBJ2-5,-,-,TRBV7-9,TGTGCCAGCAGACCAGGGTGGCGGGAGACCCAGTACTTC,CASRPGWRETQYF
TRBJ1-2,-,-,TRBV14,TGTGCCAGCAGCCAAGACAGCTATGGCTACACCTTC,CASSQDSYGYTF
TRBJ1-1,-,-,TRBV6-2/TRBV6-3,TGTGCCAGCAGTACCGAGGCCTCGAGTACTGAAGCTTTCTTT,CASSTEASSTEAFF
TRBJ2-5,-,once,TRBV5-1,TGCGCCAGCGGGCCGCCAGAGACCCAGTACTTC,CASGPPETQYF
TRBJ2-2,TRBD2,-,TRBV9,TGTGCCAGCAGCCGACTAGCGGATAACACCGGGGAGCTGTTTTTT,CASSRLADNTGELFF
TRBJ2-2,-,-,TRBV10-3,TGTGCCATCAGAACCGGACGGGAAGCCGGGGAGCTGTTTTTT,CAIRTGREAGELFF
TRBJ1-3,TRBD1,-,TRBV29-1,TGCAGCGTAGCAGGGGGAGGCACCATATATTTT,CSVAGGGTIYF
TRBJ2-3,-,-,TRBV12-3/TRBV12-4,TGTGCCAGCAGTTTAGGCGCGACGCAGTATTTT,CASSLGATQYF
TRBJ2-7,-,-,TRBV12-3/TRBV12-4,TGTGCCAGCAGTACACAGGGCTACGAGCAGTACTTC,CASSTQGYEQYF
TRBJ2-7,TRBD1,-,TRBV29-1,TGCGGAGCGCGACAGGGGCCGTCCTACGAGCAGTACTTC,CGARQGPSYEQYF
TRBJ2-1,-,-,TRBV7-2,TGTGCCAGCAGCTTAGAATTAGCATACTCCTACAATGAGCAGTTCTTC,CASSLELAYSYNEQFF
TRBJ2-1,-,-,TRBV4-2,TGTGCCAGCAGCCAGGGTTGGGAGCGCAATGAGCAGTTCTTC,CASSQGWERNEQFF
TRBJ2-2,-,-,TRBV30,TGTGCCTGGAGTGACGGGACTGCGAACACCGGGGAGCTGTTTTTT,CAWSDGTANTGELFF
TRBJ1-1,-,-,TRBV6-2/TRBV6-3,TGTGCCAGCAGTTGGACCCGGACACTCAATGAGCAAGCTTTCTTT,CASSWTRTLNEQAFF
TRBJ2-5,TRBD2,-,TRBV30,TGTGCCTGGAGTGTCACCCGGACTAGCGGGACCCAAGAGACCCAGTACTTC,CAWSVTRTSGTQETQYF
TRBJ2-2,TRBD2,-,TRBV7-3,TGTGCCAGCAGCAGTACTAGCGGTGCGAACACCGGGGAGCTGTTTTTT,CASSSTSGANTGELFF
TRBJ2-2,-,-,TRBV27,TGTGCCAGCAGGACAGTCACCGGGGAGCTGTTTTTT,CASRTVTGELFF
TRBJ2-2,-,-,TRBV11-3,TGTGCCAGCAGCCGGGGTGGGAGTTCTGCCGGGGAGCTGTTTTTT,CASSRGGSSAGELFF
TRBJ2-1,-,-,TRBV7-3,TGTGCCAGCAGCCCCCAGGGGGAGGATGAGCAGTTCTTC,CASSPQGEDEQFF
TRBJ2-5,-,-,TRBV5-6,TGTGCCAGCAGCGCGGGGTCGCTGGGGACCCAGTACTTC,CASSAGSLGTQYF
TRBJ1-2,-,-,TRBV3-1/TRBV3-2,TGTGCCAGCAGCCTCCAGGGTTTTGGCTACACCTTC,CASSLQGFGYTF
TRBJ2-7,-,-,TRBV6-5,TGTGCCAGCTCGCAGGGCCAGGCCTACGAGCAGTACTTC,CASSQGQAYEQYF
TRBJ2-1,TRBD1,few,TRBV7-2,TGTGCCAGCAGCACTCAAGGGGGCGATGAGCAGTTCTTC,CASSTQGGDEQFF
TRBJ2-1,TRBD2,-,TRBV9,TGTGCCAGCAGCCTTAGCGGGAACTCCTACAATGAGCAGTTCTTC,CASSLSGNSYNEQFF
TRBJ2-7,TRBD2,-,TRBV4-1,TGCGCCAGCAGCCTACCGACTAGCGGGACGACTTCGGAGCAGTACTTC,CASSLPTSGTTSEQYF
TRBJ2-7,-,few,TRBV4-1,TGCGCCAGCAGCCCCATAAGTTGGGGCCCCTCCTACGAGCAGTACTTC,CASSPISWGPSYEQYF
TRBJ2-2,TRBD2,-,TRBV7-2,TGTGCCAGCAGTCTAGCGGGAGCACCGTCCGGGGAGCTGTTTTTT,CASSLAGAPSGELFF
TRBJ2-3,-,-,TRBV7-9,TGTGCCAGCAGCTCTAGAGCGGGCGCTAGCACAGATACGCAGTATTTT,CASSSRAGASTDTQYF
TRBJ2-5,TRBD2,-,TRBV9,TGTGCCAGCAGCCCCACAGCGGGGGTTGTTGAGACCCAGTACTTC,CASSPTAGVVETQYF
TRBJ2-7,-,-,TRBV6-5,TGTGCCAGCCTGAGCGGCTACGAGCAGTACTTC,CASLSGYEQYF